Here is one TCR beta chain with its context. Its antigen is unknown. The TCR alpha and TCR beta cDNA libraries, bearing sample barcodes and UMIs, were generated by 5'RACE using constant-segment primers. TCRdb reprocessed the 5' RACE reads via MiXCR and lists one record per CDR3 protein. The data hold about 340,000 distinct CDR3 sequences, with around 13% observed a single time. The data belong to a study of T-cell memory formation after mild COVID-19. The CDR3 covers 16 residues. V lost 1 base and J 0 bases, leaving 13 bases between the germline ends. Germline values: CDR1 SGHDT, CDR2 YYEEEE. The study, taken as a whole, reports: Some clones that responded turned up in pre-infection memory, which suggests that cross-reactive memory joined in. Shrinking CD4+ clones were chiefly CM and EM; CD8+ ones were chiefly EMRA.

The sequence came from a man aged 18 to 35 who had mild COVID-19 (a few samples of this study predate the infection). Cell type and time point are not known. The sample comprised PBMCs or a T cell subset sorted from them (not recorded which). This chain joins TRBV5-6 and TRBJ1-2; no clear D gene. CDR3 sequence: CASSLRYERPNYGYTF. In DNA form, the CDR3 reads TGTGCCAGCAGCTTGAGGTACGAGAGGCCTAACTATGGCTACACCTTC. Full variable domain (rest looked up from reference TRBV5-6 and TRBJ1-2): DAGVTQSPTHLIKTRGQQVTLRCSPKSGHDTVSWYQQALGQGPQFIFQYYEEEERQRGNFPDRFSGHQFPNYSSELNVNALLLGDSALYLCASSLRYERPNYGYTFGSGTRLTVV.